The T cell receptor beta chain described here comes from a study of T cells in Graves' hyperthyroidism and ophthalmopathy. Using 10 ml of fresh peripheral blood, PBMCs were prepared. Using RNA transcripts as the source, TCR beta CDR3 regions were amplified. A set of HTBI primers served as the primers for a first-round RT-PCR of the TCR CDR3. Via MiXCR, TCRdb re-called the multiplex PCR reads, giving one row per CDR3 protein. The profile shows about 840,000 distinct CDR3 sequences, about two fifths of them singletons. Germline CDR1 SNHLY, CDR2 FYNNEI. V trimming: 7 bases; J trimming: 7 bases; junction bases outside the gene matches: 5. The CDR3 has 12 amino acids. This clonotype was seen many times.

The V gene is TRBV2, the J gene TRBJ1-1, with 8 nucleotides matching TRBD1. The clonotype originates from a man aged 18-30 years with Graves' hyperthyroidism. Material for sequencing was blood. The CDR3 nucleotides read TGTGCCAGCACCCAGGGGGCGAATGAAGCTTTCTTT. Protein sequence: CASTQGANEAFF.